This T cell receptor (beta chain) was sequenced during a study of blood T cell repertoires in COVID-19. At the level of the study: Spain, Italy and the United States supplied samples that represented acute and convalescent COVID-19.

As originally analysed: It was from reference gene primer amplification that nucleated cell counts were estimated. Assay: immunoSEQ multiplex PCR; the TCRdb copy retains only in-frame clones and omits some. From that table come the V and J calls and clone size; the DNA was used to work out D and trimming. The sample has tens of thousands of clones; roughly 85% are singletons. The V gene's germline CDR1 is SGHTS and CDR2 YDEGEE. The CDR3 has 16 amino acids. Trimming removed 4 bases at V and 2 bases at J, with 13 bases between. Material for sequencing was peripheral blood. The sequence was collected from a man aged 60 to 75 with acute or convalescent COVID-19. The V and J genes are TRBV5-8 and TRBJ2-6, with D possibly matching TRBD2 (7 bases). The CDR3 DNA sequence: TGTGCCAGCAGCGCCGAGGGGGGGACTGGGGCCAACGTCCTGACTTTC. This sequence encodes CASSAEGGTGANVLTF.